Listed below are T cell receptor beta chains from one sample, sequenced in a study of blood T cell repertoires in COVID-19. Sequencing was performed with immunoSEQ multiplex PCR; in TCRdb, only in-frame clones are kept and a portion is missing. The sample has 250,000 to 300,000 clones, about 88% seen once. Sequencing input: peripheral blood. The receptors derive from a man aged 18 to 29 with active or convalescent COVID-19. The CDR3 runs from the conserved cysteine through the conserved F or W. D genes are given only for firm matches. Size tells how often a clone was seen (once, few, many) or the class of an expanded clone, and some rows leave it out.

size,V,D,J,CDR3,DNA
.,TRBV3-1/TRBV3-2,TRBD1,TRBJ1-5,CASSQGQGGYQPQHF,TGTGCCAGCAGCCAAGGACAGGGGGGTTATCAGCCCCAGCATTTT
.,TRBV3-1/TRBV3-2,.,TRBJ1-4,CASSQDYEWEKLFF,TGTGCCAGCAGCCAAGACTACGAATGGGAAAAACTGTTTTTT
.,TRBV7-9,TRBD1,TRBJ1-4,CASSPTGQPNEKLFF,TGTGCCAGCAGCCCAACGGGACAGCCTAATGAAAAACTGTTTTTT
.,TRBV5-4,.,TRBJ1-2,CASVTPQGGYTF,TGTGCCAGCGTTACCCCACAGGGAGGCTACACCTTC
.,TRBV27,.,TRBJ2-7,CASSGRTSLYEQYF,TGTGCCAGCAGCGGTCGGACTTCTCTCTACGAGCAGTACTTC
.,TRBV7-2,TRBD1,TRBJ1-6,CASSTQGGRSSYNSPLHF,TGTGCCAGCAGCACGCAGGGGGGCAGAAGCTCCTATAATTCACCCCTCCACTTT
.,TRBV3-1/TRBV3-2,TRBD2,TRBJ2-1,CASSQTSGSGYEQFF,TGTGCCAGCAGCCAAACTAGCGGGTCAGGATATGAGCAGTTCTTC
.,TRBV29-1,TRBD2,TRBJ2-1,CSVEGLAGGDEQFF,TGCAGCGTTGAAGGTCTAGCGGGAGGGGATGAGCAGTTCTTC
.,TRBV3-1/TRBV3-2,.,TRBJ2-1,CASSQRRGGRNEQFF,TGTGCCAGCAGCCAACGGAGGGGGGGCCGCAATGAGCAGTTCTTC
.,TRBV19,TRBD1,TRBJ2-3,CASSIQGARTDTQYF,TGTGCCAGTAGTATACAGGGGGCGCGGACAGATACGCAGTATTTT
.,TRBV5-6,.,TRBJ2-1,CASSNRFRGREFF,TGTGCCAGCAGCAACCGTTTTAGGGGTAGGGAGTTCTTC
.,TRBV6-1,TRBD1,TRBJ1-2,CASSERGQVYGYTF,TGTGCCAGCAGTGAAAGGGGACAGGTCTATGGCTACACCTTC
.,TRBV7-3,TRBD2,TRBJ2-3,CASSLTRQSRLAGPNPSTDTQYF,TGTGCCAGCAGCTTAACTCGACAGAGTAGACTAGCGGGACCCAATCCTAGCACAGATACGCAGTATTTT
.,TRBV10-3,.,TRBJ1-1,CASGTSAEAFF,TGTGCCAGCGGAACAAGCGCGGAAGCTTTCTTT
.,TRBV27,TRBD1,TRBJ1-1,CASSPPGQGTEAFF,TGTGCCAGCAGTCCTCCGGGACAGGGCACTGAAGCTTTCTTT
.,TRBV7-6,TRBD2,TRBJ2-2,CATKKAGWDTGELFF,TGTGCCACCAAAAAAGCGGGGTGGGACACCGGGGAGCTGTTTTTT
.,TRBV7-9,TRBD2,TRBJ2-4,CASSSPGLAGGREYF,TGTGCCAGCAGCTCACCGGGACTAGCGGGAGGGCGGGAGTACTTC
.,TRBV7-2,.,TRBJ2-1,CASSSPDRNEQFF,TGTGCCAGCAGCTCTCCCGACAGGAATGAGCAGTTCTTC
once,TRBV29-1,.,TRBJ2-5,CSEGGAPGETQYF,TGCAGCGAGGGGGGGGCACCCGGGGAGACCCAGTACTTC
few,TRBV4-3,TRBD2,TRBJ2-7,CASSQELAGAGSYEQYF,TGCGCCAGCAGCCAAGAACTAGCGGGAGCGGGCTCCTACGAGCAGTACTTC
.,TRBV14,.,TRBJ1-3,CASSRLNRGNTIYF,TGTGCCAGCAGCCGGTTAAACAGGGGAAACACCATATATTTT
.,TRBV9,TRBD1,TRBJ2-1,CASSVAQGLYNEQFF,TGTGCCAGCAGCGTAGCACAGGGGCTCTACAATGAGCAGTTCTTC
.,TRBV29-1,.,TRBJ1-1,CSVAIQQWGVNTEAFF,TGCAGCGTTGCAATACAACAATGGGGGGTGAACACTGAAGCTTTCTTT
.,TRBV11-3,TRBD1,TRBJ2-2,CASSPQRGQRKTGELFF,TGTGCCAGCAGCCCGCAGAGGGGGCAGCGAAAAACCGGGGAGCTGTTTTTT
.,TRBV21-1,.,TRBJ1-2,CASRFSVGGRAIGYTF,TGTGCCAGCAGGTTTTCAGTAGGGGGCAGGGCGATCGGCTACACCTTC
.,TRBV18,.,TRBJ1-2,CASSPRDTDLFYTF,TGTGCCAGCTCACCCCGGGACACTGATTTGTTTTACACCTTC
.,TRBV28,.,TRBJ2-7,CASSYTRVSYPYEQYF,TGTGCCAGCAGTTACACCAGGGTATCGTATCCTTACGAGCAGTACTTC
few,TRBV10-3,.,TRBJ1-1,CAISRGNTEAFF,TGTGCCATCAGTAGGGGGAACACTGAAGCTTTCTTT
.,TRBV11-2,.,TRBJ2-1,CASSLRVNNEQFF,TGTGCCAGCAGCTTGAGGGTAAACAATGAGCAGTTCTTC
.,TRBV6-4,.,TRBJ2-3,CASSAGIGGTDTQYF,TGTGCCAGCAGTGCGGGTATAGGAGGCACAGATACGCAGTATTTT
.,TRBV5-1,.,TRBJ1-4,CASSLDRSDEKLFF,TGCGCCAGCAGCTTGGACAGGTCTGATGAAAAACTGTTTTTT